Listed here is a single TCR beta chain. This specimen comes from a study of blood T cell repertoires in COVID-19. Study details: Samples of COVID-19 (acute and convalescent) were obtained from the United States, Italy and Spain.

With V trimmed by 3 bases and J by 6 bases, 6 bases remained unmatched. This CDR3 contains 14 residues. Per germline, CDR1 LGHNA and CDR2 YNFKEQ. As processed by the authors: It was from reference gene primer amplification that nucleated cell counts were estimated. Repertoires were generated with immunoSEQ multiplex PCR, while TCRdb's copy carries only in-frame clones and drops some. That table furnishes V, J and clone size, whereas the DNA furnished D and trimming. The sample contains about 200,000 clones, about four fifths of which appear only once. The sequenced material came from peripheral blood. This TCR derives from an elderly woman with COVID-19, enrolled during active disease. This chain joins TRBV4-2 and TRBJ2-3; 7 bases are a match to TRBD2. The CDR3 reads CASSQGVGGDTQYF. CDR3 bases: TGTGCCAGCAGCCAGGGGGTGGGGGGGGATACGCAGTATTTT.